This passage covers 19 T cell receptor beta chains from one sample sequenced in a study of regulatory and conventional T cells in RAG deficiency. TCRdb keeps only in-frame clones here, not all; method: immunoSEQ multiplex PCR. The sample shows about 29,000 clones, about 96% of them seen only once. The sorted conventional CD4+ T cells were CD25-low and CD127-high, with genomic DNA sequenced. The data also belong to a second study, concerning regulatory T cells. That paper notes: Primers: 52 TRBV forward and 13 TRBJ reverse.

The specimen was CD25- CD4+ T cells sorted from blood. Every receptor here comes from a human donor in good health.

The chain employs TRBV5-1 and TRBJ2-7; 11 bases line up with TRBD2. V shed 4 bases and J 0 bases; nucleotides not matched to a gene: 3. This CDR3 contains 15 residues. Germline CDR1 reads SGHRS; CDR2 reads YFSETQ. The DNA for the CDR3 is TGCGCCAGCAGCCCGACTAGCGGGGCCTCCTACGAGCAGTACTTC. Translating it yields CASSPTSGASYEQYF.

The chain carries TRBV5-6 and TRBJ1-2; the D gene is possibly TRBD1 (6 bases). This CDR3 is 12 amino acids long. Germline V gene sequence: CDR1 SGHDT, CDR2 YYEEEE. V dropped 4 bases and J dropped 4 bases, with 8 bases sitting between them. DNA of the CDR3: TGTGCCAGCAGCCCGGACAGCTATGGCTACACCTTC. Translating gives CASSPDSYGYTF.

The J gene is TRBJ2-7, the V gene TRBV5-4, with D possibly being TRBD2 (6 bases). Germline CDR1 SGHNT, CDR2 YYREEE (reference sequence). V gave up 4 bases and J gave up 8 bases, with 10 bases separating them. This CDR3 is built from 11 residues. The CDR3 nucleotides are TGTGCCAGCAGCGGGGGGAGGCAGCAGTACTTC. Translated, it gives CASSGGRQQYF.

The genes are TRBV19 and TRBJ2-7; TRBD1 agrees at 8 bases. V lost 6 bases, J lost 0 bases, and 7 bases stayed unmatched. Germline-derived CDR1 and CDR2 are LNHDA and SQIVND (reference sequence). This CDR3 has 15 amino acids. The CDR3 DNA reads TGTGCCAGTAGATTCGACAGGGGAGGCTCCTACGAGCAGTACTTC. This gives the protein CASRFDRGGSYEQYF.

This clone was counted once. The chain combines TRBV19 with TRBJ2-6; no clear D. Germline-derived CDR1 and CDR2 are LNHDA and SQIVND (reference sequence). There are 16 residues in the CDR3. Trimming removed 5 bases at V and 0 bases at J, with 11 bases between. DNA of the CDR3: TGTGCCAGTAGTGGCAGGATGGGCTCTGGGGCCAACGTCCTGACTTTC. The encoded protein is CASSGRMGSGANVLTF.

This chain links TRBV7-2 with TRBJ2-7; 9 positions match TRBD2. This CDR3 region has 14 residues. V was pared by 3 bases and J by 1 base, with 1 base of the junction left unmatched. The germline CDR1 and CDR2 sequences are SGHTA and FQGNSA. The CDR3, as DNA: TGTGCCAGCAGCTTTAGCGGGGGATCCTACGAGCAGTACTTC. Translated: CASSFSGGSYEQYF.

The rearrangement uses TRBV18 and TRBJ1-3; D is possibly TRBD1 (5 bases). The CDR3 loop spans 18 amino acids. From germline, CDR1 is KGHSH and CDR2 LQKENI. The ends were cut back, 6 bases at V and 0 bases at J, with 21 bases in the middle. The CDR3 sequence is CASSSPGGNSLSGNTIYF. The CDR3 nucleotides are TGTGCCAGCTCCTCCCCGGGGGGTAACAGCCTCTCTGGAAACACCATATATTTT.

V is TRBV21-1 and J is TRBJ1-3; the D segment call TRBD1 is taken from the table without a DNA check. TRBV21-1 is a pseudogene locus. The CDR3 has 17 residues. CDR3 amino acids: CASSKSDRVSSGNTIYF. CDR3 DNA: TGTGCCAGCAGCAAATCAGACAGGGTCAGCTCTGGAAACACCATATATTTT.

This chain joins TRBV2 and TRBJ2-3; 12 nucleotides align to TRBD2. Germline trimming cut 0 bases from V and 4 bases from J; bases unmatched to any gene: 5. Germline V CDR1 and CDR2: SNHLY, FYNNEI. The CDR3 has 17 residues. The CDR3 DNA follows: TGTGCCAGCAGTGAAGCATCTAGCGGGGGGGCCCCAGATACGCAGTATTTT. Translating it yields CASSEASSGGAPDTQYF.

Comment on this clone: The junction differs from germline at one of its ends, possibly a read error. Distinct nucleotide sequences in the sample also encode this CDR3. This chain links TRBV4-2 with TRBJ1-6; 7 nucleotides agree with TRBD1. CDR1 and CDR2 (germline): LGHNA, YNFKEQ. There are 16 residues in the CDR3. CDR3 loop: CASSQDPRDSNSPLHF. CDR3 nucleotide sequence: TGTGCCAGCAGCCAAGACCCCCGGGACAGTAATTCCCCCCTCCACTTT.

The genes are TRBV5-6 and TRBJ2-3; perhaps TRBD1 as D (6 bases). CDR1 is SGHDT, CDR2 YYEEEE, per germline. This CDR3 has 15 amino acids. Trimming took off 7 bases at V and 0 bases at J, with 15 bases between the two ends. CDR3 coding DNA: TGTGCCAGCGCCGGTAGGGGGATTAGCACAGATACGCAGTATTTT. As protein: CASAGRGISTDTQYF.

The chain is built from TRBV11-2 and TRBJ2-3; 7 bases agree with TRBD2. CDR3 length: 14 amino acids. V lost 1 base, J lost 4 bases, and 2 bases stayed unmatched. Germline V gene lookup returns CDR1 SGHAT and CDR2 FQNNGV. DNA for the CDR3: TGTGCCAGCAGCTTAGTAACTAGCGCAGATACGCAGTATTTT. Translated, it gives CASSLVTSADTQYF. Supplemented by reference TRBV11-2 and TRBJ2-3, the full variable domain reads EAGVAQSPRYKIIEKRQSVAFWCNPISGHATLYWYQQILGQGPKLLIQFQNNGVVDDSQLPKDRFSAERLKGVDSTLKIQPAKLEDSAVYLCASSLVTSADTQYFGPGTRLTVL.

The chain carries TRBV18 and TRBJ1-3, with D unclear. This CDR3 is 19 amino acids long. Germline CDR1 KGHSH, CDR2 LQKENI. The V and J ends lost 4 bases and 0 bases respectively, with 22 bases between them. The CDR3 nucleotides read TGTGCCAGCTCACATAACGGTGGTACCTCAACTAACTCTGGAAACACCATATATTTT. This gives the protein CASSHNGGTSTNSGNTIYF.

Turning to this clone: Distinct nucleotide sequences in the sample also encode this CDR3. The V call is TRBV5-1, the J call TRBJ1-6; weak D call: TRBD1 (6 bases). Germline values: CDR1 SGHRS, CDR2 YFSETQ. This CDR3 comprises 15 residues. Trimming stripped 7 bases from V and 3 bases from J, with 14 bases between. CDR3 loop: CASRDTGFYNSPLHF. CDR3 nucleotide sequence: TGCGCCAGCCGCGATACAGGGTTCTATAATTCACCCCTCCACTTT. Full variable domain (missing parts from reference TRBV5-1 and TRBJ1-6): KAGVTQTPRYLIKTRGQQVTLSCSPISGHRSVSWYQQTPGQGLQFLFEYFSETQRNKGNFPGRFSGRQFSNSRSEMNVSTLELGDSALYLCASRDTGFYNSPLHFGNGTRLTVT.

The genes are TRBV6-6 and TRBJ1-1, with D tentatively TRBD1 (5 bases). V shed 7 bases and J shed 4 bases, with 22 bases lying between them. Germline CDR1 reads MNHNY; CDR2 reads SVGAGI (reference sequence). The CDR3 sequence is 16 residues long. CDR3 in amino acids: CASTPPDAAGGTEAFF. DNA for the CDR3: TGTGCCAGCACCCCACCGGACGCCGCCGGGGGCACTGAAGCTTTCTTT.

CDR3 in DNA: TGTGCCTGGAGTCGGAGGTGGGAGCAGTTCTTC. Its protein product is CAWSRRWEQFF. The rearrangement joins TRBV30 to TRBJ2-1; weak D call: TRBD2 (5 bases). The V end lost 2 bases, the J end lost 10 bases, and 9 bases lay between the germline ends. The CDR3 runs 11 residues. CDR1 GTSNPN and CDR2 SVGIG come from the germline V gene (reference sequence).

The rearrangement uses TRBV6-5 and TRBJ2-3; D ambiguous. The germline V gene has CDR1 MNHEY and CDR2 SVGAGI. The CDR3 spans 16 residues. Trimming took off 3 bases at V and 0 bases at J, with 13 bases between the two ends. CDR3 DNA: TGTGCCAGCAGTTATAGTCGGTTAACTAGCACAGATACGCAGTATTTT. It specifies CASSYSRLTSTDTQYF.

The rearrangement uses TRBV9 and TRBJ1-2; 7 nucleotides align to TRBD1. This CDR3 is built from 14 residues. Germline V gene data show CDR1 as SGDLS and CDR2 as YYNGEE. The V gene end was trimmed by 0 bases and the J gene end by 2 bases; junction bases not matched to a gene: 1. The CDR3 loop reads CASSVDRGNYGYTF. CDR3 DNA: TGTGCCAGCAGCGTAGACAGGGGCAACTATGGCTACACCTTC. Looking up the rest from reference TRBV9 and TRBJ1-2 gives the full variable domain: DSGVTQTPKHLITATGQRVTLRCSPRSGDLSVYWYQQSLDQGLQFLIQYYNGEERAKGNILERFSAQQFPDLHSELNLSSLELGDSALYFCASSVDRGNYGYTFGSGTRLTVV.

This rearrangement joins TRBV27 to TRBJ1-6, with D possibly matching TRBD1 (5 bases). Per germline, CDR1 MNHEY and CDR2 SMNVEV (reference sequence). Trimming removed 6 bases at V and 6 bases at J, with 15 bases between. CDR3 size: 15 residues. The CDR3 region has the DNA TGTGCCAGCAGCCCCGCGGGGGGGAGTAATTCACCCCTCCACTTT. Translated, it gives CASSPAGGSNSPLHF.